This T cell receptor (beta chain) was identified during a study of blood T cell repertoires in COVID-19. In the study overall: Researchers got acute and convalescent COVID-19 samples from the United States, Italy and Spain. From T cells, B-cell-depleted T cells, or PBMCs came the material, which was cDNA or gDNA.

Original methodology: Amplification with reference gene primers provided the estimates of nucleated cell counts. Here immunoSEQ multiplex PCR was the method, and the copy in TCRdb shows in-frame clones only, minus some. The DNA was the basis for D and trimming; V, J and clone size are from that table. The sample shows some 170,000 clones, about 76% of them seen only once. Germline CDR1 reads GTSNPN; CDR2 reads SVGIG (reference sequence). The CDR3 is 12 amino acids. The germline V and J ends were trimmed by 0 bases and 5 bases, with 7 bases remaining between them. The genes are TRBV30 and TRBJ2-5, with D possibly being TRBD1 (5 bases). The sample comprised peripheral blood. This clonotype was sampled from a woman in her forties or fifties with active or convalescent COVID-19. CDR3 nucleotides: TGTGCCTGGAGTGTAGGGGTTGAGACCCAGTACTTC. Protein: CAWSVGVETQYF.